These 31 T cell receptor beta chains originate from one sample sequenced in a study of STAT5B mutations in CD4+ large granular lymphocyte leukemia. TCRdb's copy holds only in-frame clones and misses some; the assay was immunoSEQ multiplex PCR. The table has tens of thousands of clones, around two thirds seen once. The specimen was CD4+ T cells from blood buffy coats. The receptor source for this set is a human donor in good health.

This chain uses TRBV6-6 with TRBJ2-5, with a possible D match to TRBD2 (5 bases). This CDR3 region has 13 residues. The V gene's germline CDR1 is MNHNY and CDR2 SVGAGI (reference sequence). The ends were cut back, 11 bases at V and 4 bases at J, with 17 bases in the middle. CDR3 bases: TGTGCCGTGATCGGCGGGCTGGTAGAGACCCAGTACTTC. The encoded protein is CAVIGGLVETQYF.

The chain joins TRBV12-2 to TRBJ1-1. TRBV12-2 is described as a pseudogene. This CDR3 comprises 15 residues. This CDR3 is CASRLEGQRDTEAFF. In nucleotides, the CDR3 is TGTGCAAGTCGCTTAGAAGGCCAGAGGGACACTGAAGCTTTCTTT.

This clone was detected only a few times. The CDR3 is CASSEWVQGPYEQYF. The CDR3 DNA is TGTGCCAGCAGTGAATGGGTACAGGGTCCCTACGAGCAGTACTTC. The V and J genes are TRBV2 and TRBJ2-7, with a possible D match to TRBD1 (6 bases). Trimming left V 2 bases short and J 2 bases short, with 13 bases between. CDR3 size: 15 residues. In germline, CDR1 is SNHLY, CDR2 FYNNEI. The whole variable domain, filled in from reference TRBV2 and TRBJ2-7, reads EPEVTQTPSHQVTQMGQEVILRCVPISNHLYFYWYRQILGQKVEFLVSFYNNEISEKSEIFDDQFSVERPDGSNFTLKIRSTKLEDSAMYFCASSEWVQGPYEQYFGPGTRLTVT.

There are a few counts of this clone. The rearrangement uses TRBV30 and TRBJ1-2; D not certain. The germline V gene encodes CDR1 GTSNPN and CDR2 SVGIG (reference sequence). V lost 3 bases to trimming and J lost 6 bases, with 14 bases between them. The CDR3 runs 13 residues. The CDR3 DNA follows: TGTGCCTGGAGGGGTGAGGGTAGGGATGGCTACACCTTC. Its protein is CAWRGEGRDGYTF. Looking up the rest from reference TRBV30 and TRBJ1-2 gives the full variable domain: SQTIHQWPATLVQPVGSPLSLECTVEGTSNPNLYWYRQAAGRGLQLLFYSVGIGQISSEVPQNLSASRPQDRQFILSSKKLLLSDSGFYLCAWRGEGRDGYTFGSGTRLTVV.

CDR3 in amino acids: CASSQDLVIPQYF. As DNA, the CDR3 is TGTGCCAGCAGCCAAGATTTGGTTATCCCGCAGTACTTC. The chain carries TRBV14 and TRBJ2-5; D remains ambiguous. The CDR3 length is 13 residues. V lost 0 bases, J lost 11 bases, and 13 bases lay in between. Germline CDR1 SGHDN, CDR2 FVKESK.

CDR3 DNA sequence: TGTGCCAGCAGCTTAGGAGACTCGGGGCAGCTTCCCTCTGGGGCCAACGTCCTGACTTTC. Translation gives CASSLGDSGQLPSGANVLTF. The chain has TRBV7-3 and TRBJ2-6, with D possibly being TRBD1 or TRBD2 (5 bases each). The germline V gene encodes CDR1 SGHTA and CDR2 FQGTGA. Trimming left V 2 bases short and J 0 bases short, with 20 bases between. The CDR3 length is 20 residues.

This clone was seen a few times. The rearrangement links TRBV4-1 to TRBJ2-7; D is uncertain. Trimming left V 3 bases short and J 5 bases short, with 14 bases between. Germline V gene data show CDR1 as MGHRA and CDR2 as YSYEKL. This CDR3 region has 14 residues. DNA of the CDR3: TGCGCCAGCAGCCAGACGGTCGGCATGGACGAGCAGTACTTC. This gives the protein CASSQTVGMDEQYF.

CDR3 protein: CASSSRGESTDTQYF. The CDR3 DNA reads TGTGCCAGCAGCTCGCGAGGGGAAAGCACAGATACGCAGTATTTT. The chain carries TRBV9 and TRBJ2-3; D may be TRBD1 or TRBD2 (5 bases each). Trimming pared 4 bases from V and 0 bases from J, leaving 12 bases between. This CDR3 has 15 residues. Germline V gives CDR1 SGDLS, CDR2 YYNGEE.

This sequence joins TRBV7-2 and TRBJ1-5; the D gene is possibly TRBD1 (6 bases). Looked up from germline, CDR1 is SGHTA and CDR2 is FQGNSA. V was cut by 4 bases and J by 3 bases, with 10 bases left in between. This CDR3 spans 14 amino acids. The CDR3: CASSSQGTNQPQHF. The CDR3 DNA is TGTGCCAGCAGCTCCCAGGGGACCAATCAGCCCCAGCATTTT.

This clone has just one count. The CDR3 protein is CASSERGTSGGNEQFF. The CDR3 DNA follows: TGTGCCAGCAGTGAGAGGGGGACTAGCGGGGGCAATGAGCAGTTCTTC. The chain joins TRBV2 to TRBJ2-1, with 14 bases that match TRBD2. Trimming took 3 bases from V and 6 from J; bases not matched to a gene: 4. Germline loops: CDR1 SNHLY, CDR2 FYNNEI. The CDR3 covers 16 residues.

This clone was counted once. The chain couples TRBV2 to TRBJ2-3; 8 bases fit TRBD1. V was pared by 6 bases and J by 1 base, with 3 bases of the junction left unmatched. The CDR3 contains 14 residues. Germline V gives CDR1 SNHLY, CDR2 FYNNEI. In nucleotides, the CDR3 is TGTGCCAGCAGACTGACAGGGGGCACAGATACGCAGTATTTT. As protein: CASRLTGGTDTQYF.

This rearrangement joins TRBV27 to TRBJ2-3, with D possibly TRBD2 on 6 matching bases. Deletions cut 4 bases from V and 2 bases from J, with 19 bases between. The CDR3 spans 17 residues. Germline V CDR1 and CDR2: MNHEY, SMNVEV (reference sequence). Here the CDR3 reads CASSWAPSAGFTDTQYF. In DNA, the CDR3 is TGTGCCAGCAGTTGGGCCCCTAGCGCAGGATTCACAGATACGCAGTATTTT.

This chain links TRBV19 with TRBJ2-3; 13 positions agree with TRBD2. J gave up 3 bases and V 4 bases, and 10 bases lay outside the gene matches. CDR1 is LNHDA, CDR2 SQIVND, per germline (reference sequence). This CDR3 region has 18 residues. This CDR3 reads CASSTQLEGLAGTDTQYF. CDR3 DNA: TGTGCCAGTAGTACCCAATTAGAGGGACTAGCGGGGACAGATACGCAGTATTTT.

The chain recombines TRBV9 with TRBJ1-1; D gene unclear. The germline gives CDR1 SGDLS, CDR2 YYNGEE. The CDR3 is 14 amino acids. The V end was cut by 0 bases, the J end by 0 bases, with 6 bases between. This chain's CDR3 is CASSVARLNTEAFF. For the CDR3, the DNA is TGTGCCAGCAGCGTAGCCAGGTTGAACACTGAAGCTTTCTTT. Drawing the rest from reference TRBV9 and TRBJ1-1, the complete variable domain is DSGVTQTPKHLITATGQRVTLRCSPRSGDLSVYWYQQSLDQGLQFLIQYYNGEERAKGNILERFSAQQFPDLHSELNLSSLELGDSALYFCASSVARLNTEAFFGQGTRLTVV.

The CDR3 DNA reads TGTGCCAGCATCCCCCCCCTAGCGGGGGAGACCCAGTACTTC. It translates to CASIPPLAGETQYF. The chain combines TRBV2 with TRBJ2-5; 9 nucleotides line up with TRBD2. Germline V gene sequence: CDR1 SNHLY, CDR2 FYNNEI. This CDR3 contains 14 residues. With 7 bases clipped from V and 5 bases from J, the junction kept 8 bases outside the gene matches.

The chain uses TRBV7-8 and TRBJ1-3; no clear D gene. Germline values: CDR1 SGHVS, CDR2 FQNEAQ. This CDR3 has 13 residues. Trimming took 1 base from V and 1 from J, leaving 2 bases between them. In DNA form, the CDR3 reads TGTGCCAGCAGCTTAGGGTCTGGAAACACCATATATTTT. Its protein product is CASSLGSGNTIYF.

The gene calls are TRBV6-1 and TRBJ1-1; TRBD1 aligns across 7 bases. This CDR3 comprises 18 residues. CDR1 MNHNS and CDR2 SASEGT come from the germline V gene. After removal of 4 bases from V and 3 bases from J, the junction contained 17 bases not matched to a gene. The CDR3 DNA follows: TGTGCCAGCAGTGCTTTTCCGGGACAGCATCGACGGTACACTGAAGCTTTCTTT. Its protein product is CASSAFPGQHRRYTEAFF.

The J gene is TRBJ1-2, the V gene TRBV2; the D is unclear. The CDR3 loop spans 13 amino acids. The germline gives CDR1 SNHLY, CDR2 FYNNEI. With 6 bases removed from V and 2 bases from J, the gap between germline ends came to 10 bases. CDR3 DNA: TGTGCCAGCAGGTGGCGGTCAAACTATGGCTACACCTTC. Translation gives CASRWRSNYGYTF.

The chain has TRBV27 and TRBJ1-6, with a possible D match to TRBD1 (5 bases). The V and J ends lost 0 bases and 1 base respectively, with 10 bases between them. Germline loops: CDR1 MNHEY, CDR2 SMNVEV (reference sequence). This CDR3 comprises 17 residues. CDR3 in amino acids: CASSLSPGKSYNSPLHF. The CDR3 DNA sequence: TGTGCCAGCAGTTTATCGCCAGGGAAATCCTATAATTCACCCCTCCACTTT.

This clone was counted only a few times. This chain links TRBV18 with TRBJ1-1; the D is unclear. Per germline, CDR1 KGHSH and CDR2 LQKENI. The CDR3 length is 14 residues. V was clipped by 2 bases and J by 0 bases, with 7 bases between them. As DNA, the CDR3 is TGTGCCAGCTCACCAGGGTCCCTGAACACTGAAGCTTTCTTT. Protein sequence: CASSPGSLNTEAFF.

This clone occurred a few times. The chain employs TRBV6-1 and TRBJ1-1; D uncertain. The CDR3 is 14 residues long. The V and J ends lost 2 bases and 8 bases respectively, with 15 bases between them. From germline, CDR1 is MNHNS and CDR2 SASEGT. CDR3 in amino acids: CASSESLGPSEAFF. CDR3 nucleotide sequence: TGTGCCAGCAGTGAATCGTTAGGACCCAGCGAAGCTTTCTTT.

The chain employs TRBV29-1 and TRBJ2-1, with unresolved D. This CDR3 has 14 amino acids. Germline-derived CDR1 and CDR2 are SQVTM and ANQGSEA. V was clipped by 3 bases and J by 0 bases, with 9 bases between them. The CDR3 nucleotides read TGCAGCGTTGACAGACCAAGCTCCTACAATGAGCAGTTCTTC. It is translated as CSVDRPSSYNEQFF.

The J gene is TRBJ1-5, the V gene TRBV6-1, with 11 positions matching TRBD1. Trimming took 2 bases from V and 3 from J; bases not matched to a gene: 3. The germline gives CDR1 MNHNS, CDR2 SASEGT. The CDR3 totals 16 residues. CDR3 sequence (DNA): TGTGCCAGCAGTGAAAGGACAGGGGGCTTCAATCAGCCCCAGCATTTT. Protein: CASSERTGGFNQPQHF.

The chain recombines TRBV11-3 with TRBJ2-2; 11 positions agree with TRBD1. V was pared by 2 bases and J by 0 bases, with 8 bases of the junction left unmatched. Germline V gene lookup returns CDR1 SGHNT and CDR2 YENEEA. CDR3 size: 19 residues. The CDR3 region is CASSLSRGQGATNTGELFF. The CDR3 bases are TGTGCCAGCAGCTTATCACGCGGACAGGGGGCCACGAACACCGGGGAGCTGTTTTTT.

CDR3 coding DNA: TGTGCCAGCAGTTTTCCCCTAAACTCCTACGAGCAGTACTTC. It specifies CASSFPLNSYEQYF. The chain recombines TRBV28 with TRBJ2-7; the D is unclear. Trimming stripped 3 bases from V and 0 bases from J, with 9 bases between. The CDR3 consists of 14 residues. Germline V gives CDR1 MDHEN, CDR2 SYDVKM.

The chain carries TRBV29-1 and TRBJ2-4; 7 bases align to TRBD1. The CDR3 is 14 amino acids. J was trimmed by 1 base and V by 5 bases; bases with no gene match: 5. Germline V gives CDR1 SQVTM, CDR2 ANQGSEA. The CDR3: CSVRQGMAKNIQYF. For the CDR3, the DNA is TGCAGCGTTAGACAGGGAATGGCCAAAAACATTCAGTACTTC.

The J gene is TRBJ2-1, the V gene TRBV19; D call uncertain. The V end lost 7 bases, the J end lost 3 bases, and 7 bases lay between the germline ends. This CDR3 is built from 12 residues. Germline V gives CDR1 LNHDA, CDR2 SQIVND (reference sequence). The CDR3 nucleotides read TGTGCCAGTAATAAAAACTACAATGAGCAGTTCTTC. It encodes CASNKNYNEQFF.

The CDR3 bases are TGTGCCACCAGCAGACACCCTGGTAGGGGTAATGAAAAACTGTTTTTT. This encodes CATSRHPGRGNEKLFF. J is TRBJ1-4 and V is TRBV15; weak D call: TRBD1 (5 bases). V lost 2 bases to trimming and J lost 4 bases, with 14 bases between them. Per germline, CDR1 LNHNV and CDR2 YYDKDF (reference sequence). CDR3 length: 16 residues.

The rearrangement uses TRBV18 and TRBJ1-2; TRBD1 aligns across 7 bases. The V and J ends lost 5 bases and 5 bases, in that order; junction bases with no gene match: 14. Per germline, CDR1 KGHSH and CDR2 LQKENI. The CDR3 spans 16 residues. DNA of the CDR3: TGTGCCAGCTCAGCGGATTTGAACCAGGGGGGGTATGGCTACACCTTC. This sequence encodes CASSADLNQGGYGYTF.

J is TRBJ2-7 and V is TRBV9; 7 positions match TRBD2. After removal of 3 bases from V and 3 bases from J, the junction contained 9 bases not matched to a gene. CDR3 length equals 15 residues. The germline V gene encodes CDR1 SGDLS and CDR2 YYNGEE. CDR3 sequence reads: CASSAAGTTDYEQYF. The CDR3 DNA follows: TGTGCCAGCAGCGCCGCCGGGACTACGGACTACGAGCAGTACTTC. The full variable domain, in which reference TRBV9 and TRBJ2-7 provide the parts outside the CDR3, is DSGVTQTPKHLITATGQRVTLRCSPRSGDLSVYWYQQSLDQGLQFLIQYYNGEERAKGNILERFSAQQFPDLHSELNLSSLELGDSALYFCASSAAGTTDYEQYFGPGTRLTVT.

The chain combines TRBV2 with TRBJ1-3; D unresolved. Germline V lookup: CDR1 SNHLY, CDR2 FYNNEI. This CDR3 is built from 13 residues. The germline V and J ends were trimmed by 6 bases and 2 bases, with 8 bases remaining between them. The CDR3 DNA reads as TGTGCCAGCAGGGGAGAGCCTGGAAACACCATATATTTT. Translating it yields CASRGEPGNTIYF.